The TCR beta chain under discussion was sequenced for a study of T cells in Graves' hyperthyroidism and ophthalmopathy. From RNA transcripts, TCR beta CDR3 regions were amplified. First-round RT-PCR targeting the TCR CDR3 was performed with the HTBI primer set. TCRdb reprocessed the multiplex PCR reads with MiXCR, giving one entry per CDR3 protein. Of about 740,000 distinct CDR3 sequences in the sample, about 14% were seen once. Study-level findings and limits: The majority of expanded thyroid clonotypes above 0.001 also appeared in blood. The model forecast ophthalmopathy, anticipating it by a median approximately 7 months before onset.

This clonotype was recorded many times. Its antigen is not known. Germline V lookup: CDR1 SGHAT, CDR2 FQDESV (reference sequence). There are 15 residues in the CDR3. Germline trimming cut 4 bases from V and 3 bases from J; bases unmatched to any gene: 5. The sequenced material came from blood. This TCR came from a woman younger than 35 with Graves' hyperthyroidism. The genes are TRBV11-1 and TRBJ2-7, with TRBD2 identical over 11 bases. This CDR3 reads CASSSGTSGYYEQYF. CDR3 sequence (DNA): TGTGCCAGCAGCTCCGGGACTAGCGGTTACTACGAGCAGTACTTC.